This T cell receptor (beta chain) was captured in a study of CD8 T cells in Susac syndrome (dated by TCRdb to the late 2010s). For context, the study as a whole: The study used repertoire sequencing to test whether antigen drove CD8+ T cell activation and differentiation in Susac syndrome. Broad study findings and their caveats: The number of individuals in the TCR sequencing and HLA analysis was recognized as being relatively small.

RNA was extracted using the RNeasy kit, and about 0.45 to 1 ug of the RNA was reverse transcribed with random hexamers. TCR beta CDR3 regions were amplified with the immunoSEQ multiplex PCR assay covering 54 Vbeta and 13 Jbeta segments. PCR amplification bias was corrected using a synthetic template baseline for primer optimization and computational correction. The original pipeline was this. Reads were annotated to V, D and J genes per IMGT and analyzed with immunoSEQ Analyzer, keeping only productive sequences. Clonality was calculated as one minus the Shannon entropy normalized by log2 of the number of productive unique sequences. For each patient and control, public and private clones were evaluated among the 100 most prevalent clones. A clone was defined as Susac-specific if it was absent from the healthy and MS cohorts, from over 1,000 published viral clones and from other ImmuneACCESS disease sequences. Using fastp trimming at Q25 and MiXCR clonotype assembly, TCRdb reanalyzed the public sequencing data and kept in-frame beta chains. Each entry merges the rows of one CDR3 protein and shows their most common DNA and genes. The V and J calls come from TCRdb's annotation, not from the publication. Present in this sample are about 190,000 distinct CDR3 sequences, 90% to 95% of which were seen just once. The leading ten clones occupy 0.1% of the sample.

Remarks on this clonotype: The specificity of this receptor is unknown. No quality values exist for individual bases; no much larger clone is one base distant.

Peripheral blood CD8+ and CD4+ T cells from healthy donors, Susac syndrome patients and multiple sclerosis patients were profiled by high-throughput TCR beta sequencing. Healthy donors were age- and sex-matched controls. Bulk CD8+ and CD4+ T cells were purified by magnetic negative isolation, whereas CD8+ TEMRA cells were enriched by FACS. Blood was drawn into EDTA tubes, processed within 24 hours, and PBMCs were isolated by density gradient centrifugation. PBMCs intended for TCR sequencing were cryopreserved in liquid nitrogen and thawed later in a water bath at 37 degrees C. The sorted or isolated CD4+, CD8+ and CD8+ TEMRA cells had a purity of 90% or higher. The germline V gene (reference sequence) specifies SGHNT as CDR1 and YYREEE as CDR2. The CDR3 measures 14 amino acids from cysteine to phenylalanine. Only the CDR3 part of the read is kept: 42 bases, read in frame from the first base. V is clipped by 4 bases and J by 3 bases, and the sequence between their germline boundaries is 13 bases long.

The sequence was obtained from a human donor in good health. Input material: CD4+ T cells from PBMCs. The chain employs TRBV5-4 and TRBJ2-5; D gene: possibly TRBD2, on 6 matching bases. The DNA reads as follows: TGTGCCAGCAGCGTAACGGGAGCCAAAGAGACCCAGTACTTC. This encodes CASSVTGAKETQYF. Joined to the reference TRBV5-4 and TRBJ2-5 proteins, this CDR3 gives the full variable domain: ETGVTQSPTHLIKTRGQQVTLRCSSQSGHNTVSWYQQALGQGPQFIFQYYREEENGRGNFPPRFSGLQFPNYSSELNVNALELDDSALYLCASSVTGAKETQYFGPGTRLLVL.